Below are 3 T cell receptor beta chains sequenced from a single sample in a study of blood T cell repertoires in COVID-19. Here immunoSEQ multiplex PCR was the method, and the copy in TCRdb shows in-frame clones only, minus some. The sample contains about 76,000 clones, roughly 85% of which appear only once. Sequencing used peripheral blood. The source of these receptors is a man aged 60-69 years with COVID-19, enrolled during active disease.

The rearrangement uses TRBV18 and TRBJ1-2; possible D gene TRBD1, 5 bases. Between the trimmed V and J ends, which lost 2 bases and 6 bases, there was a span of 16 bases. Germline CDR1 is KGHSH and CDR2 is LQKENI. The CDR3 contains 15 residues. CDR3 DNA: TGTGCCAGCTCACCAGGGGCGGGAGAGGCCCATGGCTACACCTTC. It translates to CASSPGAGEAHGYTF.

The gene calls are TRBV7-2 and TRBJ2-7; 8 bases align to TRBD2. The germline V gene has CDR1 SGHTA and CDR2 FQGNSA. Trimming took 2 bases from V and 5 from J; bases not matched to a gene: 8. The CDR3 covers 15 residues. Here the CDR3 reads CASSLFGLAGHEQYF. DNA of the CDR3: TGTGCCAGCAGCTTATTCGGTCTAGCGGGCCACGAGCAGTACTTC.

The chain uses TRBV6-2 or TRBV6-3 and TRBJ2-3; D is unclear. The CDR3 has 12 amino acids. Germline CDR1 reads MNHEY; CDR2 reads SVGEGT. Trimming took 0 bases from V and 5 from J, leaving 3 bases between them. The CDR3 sequence: CASSYSIDTQYF. DNA for the CDR3: TGTGCCAGCAGTTACTCTATAGATACGCAGTATTTT.